This TCR beta chain was sequenced during a study of T cell responses to AZD1222 COVID-19 vaccine. Findings of the study overall: Clonal diversity was possibly underestimated, and the donors were mostly white British, with more females. Spike-specific TCR breadth and depth grew following two AZD1222 doses.

Germline V gene sequence: CDR1 MNHEY, CDR2 SVGAGI. The CDR3 consists of 15 residues. Trimming left V 2 bases short and J 0 bases short, with 5 bases between. Measured with immunoSEQ multiplex PCR; TCRdb has only the in-frame clones, and not every one. This repertoire shows 110,000 to 150,000 clones, roughly 91% found once; its top ten account for 7.5% to 9.5%. Comments on this clone: Its antigen remains unidentified.

The origin of this receptor is an adult in good health. The chain uses TRBV6-5 and TRBJ1-6, with D perhaps matching TRBD1 (5 bases). Material: peripheral blood, obtained on day 0 of AZD1222 vaccination. DNA for the CDR3: TGTGCCAGCAGTTACGACAGCTCCTATAATTCACCCCTCCACTTT. This translates into CASSYDSSYNSPLHF.